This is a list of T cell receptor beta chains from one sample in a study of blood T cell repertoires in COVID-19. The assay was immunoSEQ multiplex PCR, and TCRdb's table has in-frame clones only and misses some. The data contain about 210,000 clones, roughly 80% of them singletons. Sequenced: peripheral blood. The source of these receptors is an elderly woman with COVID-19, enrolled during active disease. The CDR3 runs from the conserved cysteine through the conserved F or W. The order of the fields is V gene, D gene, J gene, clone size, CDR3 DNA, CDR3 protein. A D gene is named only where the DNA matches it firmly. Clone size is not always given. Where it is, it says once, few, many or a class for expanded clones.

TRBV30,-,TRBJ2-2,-,TGTGCCTGGAGCGAACCTAGGACAGCTAACGGGGAGCTGTTTTTT,CAWSEPRTANGELFF
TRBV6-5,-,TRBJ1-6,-,TGTGCCAGCAGTTACGGCCTTCGGGTTTCACCCCTCCACTTT,CASSYGLRVSPLHF
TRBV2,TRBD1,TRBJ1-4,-,TGTGCCAGCAGTCCCGGAGACAGGGTTAGTGAAAAACTGTTTTTT,CASSPGDRVSEKLFF
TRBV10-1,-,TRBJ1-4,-,TGCGCCAGCAGTGGGGGCAGGGGCGGTAACGAAAAACTGTTTTTT,CASSGGRGGNEKLFF
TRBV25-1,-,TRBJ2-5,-,TGTGCCAGCAGTGAAGGGTTGGGGGGGCTCTTGGAGACCCAGTACTTC,CASSEGLGGLLETQYF
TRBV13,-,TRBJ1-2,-,TGTGCCAGCAGCTTAGAACCCGGGGTTAACTATGGCTACACCTTC,CASSLEPGVNYGYTF
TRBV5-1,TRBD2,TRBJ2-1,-,TGCGCCAGCAGCATTCCCGGGACTAGCGGGGGGGCGAGCTCCTACAATGAGCAGTTCTTC,CASSIPGTSGGASSYNEQFF
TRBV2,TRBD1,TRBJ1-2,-,TGTGCCAGCAGTGACGGCAGGGGGTATGCTGGCTACACCTTC,CASSDGRGYAGYTF
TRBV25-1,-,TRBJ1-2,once,TGTGCCAGCAGTGGTTACACCGGGACAACACAAGGCTACACCTTC,CASSGYTGTTQGYTF
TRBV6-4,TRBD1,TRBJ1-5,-,TGTGCCAGCCCGGACAGGGGTTTTTGCAATCAGCCCCAGCATTTT,CASPDRGFCNQPQHF
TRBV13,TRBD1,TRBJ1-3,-,TGTGCCAGCAGCCCCCCCAAGCCGACAGGGTCGGGAAACACCATATATTTT,CASSPPKPTGSGNTIYF
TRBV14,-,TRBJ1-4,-,TGTGCCAGCAGCCAGGTAGACGGACTTAATGAAAAACTGTTTTTT,CASSQVDGLNEKLFF
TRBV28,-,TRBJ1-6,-,TGTGCCAGCAGTTCCACAGGGTACTCCTATAATTCACCCCTCCACTTT,CASSSTGYSYNSPLHF
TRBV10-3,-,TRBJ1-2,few,TGTGCCATCAGTACGGGGATACCGGGCTATGGCTACACCTTC,CAISTGIPGYGYTF
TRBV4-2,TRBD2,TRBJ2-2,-,TGTGCCAGCAGCCAAGATCGGTGGCGGGGGGGCCTCGGGGAGCTGTTTTTT,CASSQDRWRGGLGELFF
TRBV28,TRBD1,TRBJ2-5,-,TGTGCCACCACAGGGGCTTGGGGGACCCAGTACTTC,CATTGAWGTQYF
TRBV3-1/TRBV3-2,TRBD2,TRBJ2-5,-,TGTGCCAGCAGCCAAGATCAACTAGCGGGGCCCCAAGAGACCCAGTACTTC,CASSQDQLAGPQETQYF
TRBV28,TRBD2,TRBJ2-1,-,TGTGCCAGCAGTCCGCCGGGACTAGCGGGGGGCTACAATGAGCAGTTCTTC,CASSPPGLAGGYNEQFF
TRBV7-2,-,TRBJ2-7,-,TGTGCCAGCAGCTTTAGTCCGGGGAAATACGAGCAGTACTTC,CASSFSPGKYEQYF
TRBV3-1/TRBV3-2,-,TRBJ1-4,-,TGTGCCAGCAGCTATAAAAGAAGACAGGAATTATGGGCTAATGAAAAACTGTTTTTT,CASSYKRRQELWANEKLFF
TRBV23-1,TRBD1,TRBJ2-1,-,TGCGCCAGCAGTCACCGGGGACAGGGTACCACCTACAATGAGCAGTTCTTC,CASSHRGQGTTYNEQFF
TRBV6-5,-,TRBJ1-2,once,TGTGCCAGCAGGGACAGTTGGTTCTATGGCTACACCTTC,CASRDSWFYGYTF
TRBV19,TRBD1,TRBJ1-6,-,TGTGCCAGTAGTATCGGGACAGGTTCGGGATCACCCCTCCACTTT,CASSIGTGSGSPLHF
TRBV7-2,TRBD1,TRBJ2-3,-,TGTGCCAGCAGCCGGGACAGCAACACAGATACGCAGTATTTT,CASSRDSNTDTQYF
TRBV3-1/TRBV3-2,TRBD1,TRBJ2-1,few,TGTGCCAGCAGCCAAGAGGGGAACCGGGACAGGGGGGGGTATGAGCAGTTCTTC,CASSQEGNRDRGGYEQFF
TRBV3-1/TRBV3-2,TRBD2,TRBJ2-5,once,TGTGCCAGCAGCAGGACTAGCGGGGGGCCTGGGGAGACCCAGTACTTC,CASSRTSGGPGETQYF
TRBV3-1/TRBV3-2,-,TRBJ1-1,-,TGTGCCAGCGCGGGGCAGGAAGCTTTCTTT,CASAGQEAFF
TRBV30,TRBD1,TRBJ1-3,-,TGTGCCAGTGGACAGGGGAACTCTGGAAACACCATATATTTT,CASGQGNSGNTIYF
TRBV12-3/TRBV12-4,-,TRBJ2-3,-,TGTGCCAGCAGTTCCACGCGGATGAGGCAGTATTTT,CASSSTRMRQYF
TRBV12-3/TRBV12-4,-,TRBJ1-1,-,TGTGCCAGCTCGAACAGGGCTCAGACTGAAGCTTTCTTT,CASSNRAQTEAFF
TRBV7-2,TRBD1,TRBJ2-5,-,TGTGCCAGCAGCTCGGGACAGGGGGAAGAGACCCAGTACTTC,CASSSGQGEETQYF
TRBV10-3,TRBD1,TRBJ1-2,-,TGTGCCATCAGTTTGACAGGGGCTGCCTATGGCTACACCTTC,CAISLTGAAYGYTF
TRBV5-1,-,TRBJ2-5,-,TGCGCCAGCAGCCCGGACTCCCCAAGTGGGACCCAGTACTTC,CASSPDSPSGTQYF
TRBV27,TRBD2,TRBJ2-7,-,TGTGCCAGCAGGCGCGGGGGGGGCCTAGAAGCCTACGAGCAGTACTTC,CASRRGGGLEAYEQYF
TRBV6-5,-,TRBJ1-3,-,TGTGCCAGCAGTAAAAGTTGGGCCTCTGGAAACACCATATATTTT,CASSKSWASGNTIYF
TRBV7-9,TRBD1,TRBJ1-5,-,TGTGCCAGCAGCTCCGGGACAGGGGGCCCATATAGCAATCAGCCCCAGCATTTT,CASSSGTGGPYSNQPQHF
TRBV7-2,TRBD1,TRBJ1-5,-,TGTGCCAGCAGCTTAGGACAGGGGGCGCTGGGTCAGCCCCAGCATTTT,CASSLGQGALGQPQHF
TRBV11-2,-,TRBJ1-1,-,TGTGCCAGCAGCTCGGACATATGGTCCACAGAAGCTTTCTTT,CASSSDIWSTEAFF
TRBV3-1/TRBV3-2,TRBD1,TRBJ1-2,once,TGTGCCAGCAGCCAGGGACAGGGCTACACCTTC,CASSQGQGYTF
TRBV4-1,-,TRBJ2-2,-,TGCGCCAGCAGCTTGGGGCTCCTTTCCACCGGGGAGCTGTTTTTT,CASSLGLLSTGELFF
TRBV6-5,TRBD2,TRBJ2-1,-,TGTGCCAGCAGTTCGACTAGCGGGGGGTACTACAATGAGCAGTTCTTC,CASSSTSGGYYNEQFF
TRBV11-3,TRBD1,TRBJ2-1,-,TGTGCCAGCAGCTCCGGACAGGGAGTTTACAATGAGCAGTTCTTC,CASSSGQGVYNEQFF
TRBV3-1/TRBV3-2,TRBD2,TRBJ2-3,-,TGTGCCAGCAGCCGGGGACTAGCTAACCTCGGAGATACGCAGTATTTT,CASSRGLANLGDTQYF